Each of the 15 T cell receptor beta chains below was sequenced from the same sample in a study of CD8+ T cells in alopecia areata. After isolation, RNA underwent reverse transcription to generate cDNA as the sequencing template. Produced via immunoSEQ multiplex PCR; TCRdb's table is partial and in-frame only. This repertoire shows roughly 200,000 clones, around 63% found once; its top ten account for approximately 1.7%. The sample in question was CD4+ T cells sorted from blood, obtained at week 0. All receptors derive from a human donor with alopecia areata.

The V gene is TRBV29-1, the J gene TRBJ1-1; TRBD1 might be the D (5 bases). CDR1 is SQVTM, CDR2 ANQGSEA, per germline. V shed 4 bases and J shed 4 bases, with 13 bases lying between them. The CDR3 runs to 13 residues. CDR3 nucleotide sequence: TGCAGCGTTGTAGGGGTTTATAGCACTGAAGCTTTCTTT. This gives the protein CSVVGVYSTEAFF.

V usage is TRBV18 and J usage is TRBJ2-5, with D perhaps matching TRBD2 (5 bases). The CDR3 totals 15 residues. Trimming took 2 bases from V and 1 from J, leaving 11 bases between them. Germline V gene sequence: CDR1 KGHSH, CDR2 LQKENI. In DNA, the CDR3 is TGTGCCAGCTCACCAAGGGAGAGATTCCAAGAGACCCAGTACTTC. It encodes CASSPRERFQETQYF.

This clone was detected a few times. The CDR3 bases are TGTGCCAGCAGCCAAATAACGGGACAGGGCACAGATACGCAGTATTTT. Translation gives CASSQITGQGTDTQYF. The chain employs TRBV14 and TRBJ2-3, with TRBD1 matching 8 bases. J was trimmed by 1 base and V by 2 bases; bases with no gene match: 5. The CDR3 consists of 16 residues. Germline lookup yields CDR1 SGHDN and CDR2 FVKESK.

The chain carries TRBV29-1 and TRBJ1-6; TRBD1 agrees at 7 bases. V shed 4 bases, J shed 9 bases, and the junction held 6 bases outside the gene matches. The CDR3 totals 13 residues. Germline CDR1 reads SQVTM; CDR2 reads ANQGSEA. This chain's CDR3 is CSVGEGAGSPLHF. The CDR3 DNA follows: TGCAGCGTTGGTGAGGGGGCCGGTTCACCCCTCCACTTT.

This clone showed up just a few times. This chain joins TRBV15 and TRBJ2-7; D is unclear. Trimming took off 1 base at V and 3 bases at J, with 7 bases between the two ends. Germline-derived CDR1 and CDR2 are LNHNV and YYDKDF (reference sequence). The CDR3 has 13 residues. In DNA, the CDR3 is TGTGCCACCAGCAGAGGAAACCGCTACGAGCAGTACTTC. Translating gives CATSRGNRYEQYF.

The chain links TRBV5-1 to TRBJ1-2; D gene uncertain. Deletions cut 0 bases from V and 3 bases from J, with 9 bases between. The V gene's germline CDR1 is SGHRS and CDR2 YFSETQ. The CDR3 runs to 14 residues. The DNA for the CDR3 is TGCGCCAGCAGCTTGGATGGAAGGGACTATGGCTACACCTTC. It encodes CASSLDGRDYGYTF. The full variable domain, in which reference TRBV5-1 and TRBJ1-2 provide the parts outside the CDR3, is KAGVTQTPRYLIKTRGQQVTLSCSPISGHRSVSWYQQTPGQGLQFLFEYFSETQRNKGNFPGRFSGRQFSNSRSEMNVSTLELGDSALYLCASSLDGRDYGYTFGSGTRLTVV.

The CDR3 loop is CASSLGGQTNYGYTF. CDR3 in DNA: TGTGCCAGCAGCTTAGGTGGACAGACGAACTATGGCTACACCTTC. This chain links TRBV7-2 with TRBJ1-2, with a possible D match to TRBD1 (6 bases). The CDR3 runs to 15 residues. In germline, CDR1 is SGHTA, CDR2 FQGNSA. Trimming removed 1 base at V and 2 bases at J, with 11 bases between.

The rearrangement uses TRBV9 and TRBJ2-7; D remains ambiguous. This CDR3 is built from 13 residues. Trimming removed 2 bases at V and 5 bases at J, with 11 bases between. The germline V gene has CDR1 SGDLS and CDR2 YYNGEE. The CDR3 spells CASSVNNGNEQYF. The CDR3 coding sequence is TGTGCCAGCAGCGTGAACAATGGTAACGAGCAGTACTTC.

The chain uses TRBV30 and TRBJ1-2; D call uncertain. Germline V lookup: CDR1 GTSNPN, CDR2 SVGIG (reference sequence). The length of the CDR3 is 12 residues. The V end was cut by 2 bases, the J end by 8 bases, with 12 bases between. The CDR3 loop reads CAWSMSTTGYTF. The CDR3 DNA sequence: TGTGCCTGGAGTATGTCGACTACCGGCTACACCTTC. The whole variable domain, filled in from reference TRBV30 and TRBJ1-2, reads SQTIHQWPATLVQPVGSPLSLECTVEGTSNPNLYWYRQAAGRGLQLLFYSVGIGQISSEVPQNLSASRPQDRQFILSSKKLLLSDSGFYLCAWSMSTTGYTFGSGTRLTVV.

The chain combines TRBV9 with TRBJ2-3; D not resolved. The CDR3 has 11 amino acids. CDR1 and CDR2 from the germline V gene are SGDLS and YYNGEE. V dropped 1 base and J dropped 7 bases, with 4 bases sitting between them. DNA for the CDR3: TGTGCCAGCAGCGTAAGTAATACGCAGTATTTT. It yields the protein CASSVSNTQYF.

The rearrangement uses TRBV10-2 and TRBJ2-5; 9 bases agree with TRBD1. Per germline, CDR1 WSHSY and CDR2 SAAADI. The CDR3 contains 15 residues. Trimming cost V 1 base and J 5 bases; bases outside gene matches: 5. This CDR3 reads CASSEYRGPLETQYF. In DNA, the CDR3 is TGCGCCAGCAGTGAGTACAGGGGGCCCTTGGAGACCCAGTACTTC.

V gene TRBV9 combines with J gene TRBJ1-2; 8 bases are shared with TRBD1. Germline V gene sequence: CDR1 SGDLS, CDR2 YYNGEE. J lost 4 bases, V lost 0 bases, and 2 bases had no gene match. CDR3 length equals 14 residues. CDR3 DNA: TGTGCCAGCAGCGTAGCTGACAGGGGCTATGGCTACACCTTC. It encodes CASSVADRGYGYTF.

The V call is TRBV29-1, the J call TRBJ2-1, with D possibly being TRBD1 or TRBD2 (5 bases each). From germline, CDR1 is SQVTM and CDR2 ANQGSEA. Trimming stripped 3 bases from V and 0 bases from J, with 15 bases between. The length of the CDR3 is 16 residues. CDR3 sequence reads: CSVDSGRHNSYNEQFF. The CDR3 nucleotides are TGCAGCGTTGATTCGGGACGGCACAACTCCTACAATGAGCAGTTCTTC.

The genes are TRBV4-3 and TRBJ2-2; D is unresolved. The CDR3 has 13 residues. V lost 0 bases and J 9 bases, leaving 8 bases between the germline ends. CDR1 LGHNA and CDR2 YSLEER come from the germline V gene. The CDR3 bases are TGCGCCAGCAGCCAAGATCGTCCCCGGGAGCTGTTTTTT. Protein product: CASSQDRPRELFF.

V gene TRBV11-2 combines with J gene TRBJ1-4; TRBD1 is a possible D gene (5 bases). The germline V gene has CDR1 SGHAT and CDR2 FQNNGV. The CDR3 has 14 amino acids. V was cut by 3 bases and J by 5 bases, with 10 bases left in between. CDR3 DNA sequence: TGTGCCAGCAGCTTTGGGGACGGAAATGAAAAACTGTTTTTT. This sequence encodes CASSFGDGNEKLFF.